The 4 T cell receptor beta chains given below trace back to one sample, sequenced in a study of blood T cell repertoires in COVID-19. The repertoire was sequenced with immunoSEQ multiplex PCR; TCRdb's copy has only in-frame clones and lacks some. The repertoire holds approximately 150,000 clones, approximately 89% seen once, with around 1.6% in the top ten. The sample taken for sequencing was peripheral blood. The receptors here all came from a human donor in a cohort sampled during active COVID-19.

This chain joins TRBV6-6 and TRBJ1-1; 7 nucleotides match TRBD1. Looked up from germline, CDR1 is MNHNY and CDR2 is SVGAGI (reference sequence). The V gene end was trimmed by 5 bases and the J gene end by 1 base; junction bases not matched to a gene: 4. The CDR3 is 14 amino acids. The CDR3 DNA reads TGTGCCAGCAGTGCACAGGGGAGGAACACTGAAGCTTTCTTT. Its translation is CASSAQGRNTEAFF.

This chain connects TRBV18 to TRBJ2-3, with D uncertain. CDR1 and CDR2 from the germline V gene are KGHSH and LQKENI. CDR3 length: 13 residues. V shed 4 bases and J shed 1 base, with 6 bases lying between them. The CDR3 DNA reads TGTGCCAGCTCACGTTCAGGCACAGATACGCAGTATTTT. This translates into CASSRSGTDTQYF.

V gene TRBV6-5 combines with J gene TRBJ2-3; the D gene is possibly TRBD1 (6 bases). Germline V gives CDR1 MNHEY, CDR2 SVGAGI. Trimming shortened V by 4 bases and J by 2 bases, and 16 bases separated the two germline ends. The CDR3 is 16 residues long. The CDR3 DNA sequence: TGTGCCAGCAGTTCCATTCAGGGGAAAGACACAGATACGCAGTATTTT. It codes for CASSSIQGKDTDTQYF.

The chain joins TRBV2 to TRBJ1-2; tentative D call: TRBD1 (6 bases). The CDR3 is made up of 15 amino acids. Germline loops: CDR1 SNHLY, CDR2 FYNNEI. V was cut by 2 bases and J by 2 bases, with 12 bases left in between. The CDR3 nucleotides read TGTGCCAGCAGTGAACTGCGGACAGAGAACTATGGCTACACCTTC. It translates to CASSELRTENYGYTF.